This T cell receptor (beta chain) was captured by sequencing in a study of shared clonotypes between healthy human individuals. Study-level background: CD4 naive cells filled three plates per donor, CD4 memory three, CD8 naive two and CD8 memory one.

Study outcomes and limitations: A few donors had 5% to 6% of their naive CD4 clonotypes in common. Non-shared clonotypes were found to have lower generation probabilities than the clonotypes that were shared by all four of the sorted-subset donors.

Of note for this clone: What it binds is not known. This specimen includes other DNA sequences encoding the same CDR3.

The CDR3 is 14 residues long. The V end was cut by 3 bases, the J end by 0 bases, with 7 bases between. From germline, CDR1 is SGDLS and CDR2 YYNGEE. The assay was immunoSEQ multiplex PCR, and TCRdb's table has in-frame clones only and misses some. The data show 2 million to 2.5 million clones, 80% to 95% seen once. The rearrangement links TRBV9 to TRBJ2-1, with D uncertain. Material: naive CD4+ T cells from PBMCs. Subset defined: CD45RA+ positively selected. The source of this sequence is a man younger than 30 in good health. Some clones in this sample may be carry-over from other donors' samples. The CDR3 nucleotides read TGTGCCAGCAGCGCGACCGGCTCCTACAATGAGCAGTTCTTC. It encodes CASSATGSYNEQFF.